These 21 T cell receptor beta chains came from one sample sequenced in a study of OX40 agonist ivuxolimab in advanced cancers. Receptors were amplified or captured by the immunoSEQ multiplex PCR assay. As stored in TCRdb, this immuneACCESS dataset retains in-frame rearrangements with V and J assigned. A fraction of the clones does not appear; measured against another copy, unresolved V genes explain less than half of the discrepancy, and the remainder lacks a known reason. Here the sample has 50,000 to 70,000 clones; less than 85% occur a single time. About 3% of the sample is in the top ten clones. Sequencing was performed on CD4+ or CD8+ T cells sorted from blood, taken in a trial of the OX40 agonist ivuxolimab. The receptors were gathered from an adult with an advanced solid tumor such as melanoma, head and neck, liver or kidney cancer.

J is TRBJ1-1 and V is TRBV9; D uncertain. Deletions cut 3 bases from V and 4 bases from J, with 10 bases between. In germline, CDR1 is SGDLS, CDR2 YYNGEE. The CDR3 runs 13 residues. The CDR3 bases are TGTGCCAGCAGCGCCCGCCAATTCACTGAAGCTTTCTTT. The encoded protein is CASSARQFTEAFF.

The chain recombines TRBV28 with TRBJ2-5, with 12 bases lining up with TRBD2. With 8 bases clipped from V and 5 bases from J, the junction kept 12 bases outside the gene matches. The length of the CDR3 is 16 residues. Germline loops: CDR1 MDHEN, CDR2 SYDVKM. CDR3 coding DNA: TGTGCCAGCGCCCCACTAGCGGGGGGCGGGGGGGAGACCCAGTACTTC. It codes for CASAPLAGGGGETQYF.

The chain has TRBV30 and TRBJ1-6; TRBD1 is a possible D gene (6 bases). CDR1 is GTSNPN and CDR2 is SVGIG in the germline V gene (reference sequence). The V end lost 1 base, the J end lost 10 bases, and 17 bases lay between the germline ends. This CDR3 region has 15 residues. The CDR3, as DNA: TGTGCCTGGAGTGCGACAGGCCTCCCGGGATCACCCCTCCACTTT. This sequence encodes CAWSATGLPGSPLHF.

The chain has TRBV10-3 and TRBJ1-3; D may be TRBD1 (5 bases). Trimming cost V 1 base and J 0 bases, with 10 bases left between them. This CDR3 is 16 amino acids long. Germline V gives CDR1 ENHRY, CDR2 SYGVKD. This CDR3 reads CAISEWGEGSGNTIYF. Written as DNA, the CDR3 is TGTGCCATCAGTGAGTGGGGCGAGGGCTCTGGAAACACCATATATTTT.

The rearrangement links TRBV28 to TRBJ2-6; D is possibly TRBD2 (6 bases). This CDR3 spans 16 amino acids. Germline CDR1 is MDHEN and CDR2 is SYDVKM. The V end was cut by 5 bases, the J end by 4 bases, with 15 bases between. In nucleotides, the CDR3 is TGTGCCAGCAGTCCTTCGGGGGTAGGAGGGGCCAACGTCCTGACTTTC. It is translated as CASSPSGVGGANVLTF.

In its sample, this clone was seen a few times. In nucleotides, the CDR3 is TGTGCCAGCAGCCCTTACTGGACTGAAGCTTTCTTT. Amino acids: CASSPYWTEAFF. The genes are TRBV6-5 and TRBJ1-1, with no clear D. CDR3 length: 12 residues. The V end lost 6 bases, the J end lost 5 bases, and 10 bases lay between the germline ends. Germline V lookup: CDR1 MNHEY, CDR2 SVGAGI.

In nucleotides, the CDR3 is TGTGCCAGCAGTTCCGACGGAACCTTCTATGGCTACACCTTC. Residues: CASSSDGTFYGYTF. The gene calls are TRBV28 and TRBJ1-2; D ambiguous. Trimming pared 4 bases from V and 4 bases from J, leaving 13 bases between. Per germline, CDR1 MDHEN and CDR2 SYDVKM. There are 14 residues in the CDR3.

This rearrangement joins TRBV7-2 to TRBJ2-7, with TRBD1 matching over 8 bases. V shed 5 bases and J 7 bases; nucleotides not matched to a gene: 19. CDR3 length equals 17 residues. The germline gives CDR1 SGHTA, CDR2 FQGNSA. The CDR3 protein is CASSQSQGQVKGGEQYF. CDR3 sequence (DNA): TGTGCCAGCAGCCAATCTCAGGGACAGGTGAAGGGGGGAGAGCAGTACTTC. Full variable domain (remainder filled in from reference TRBV7-2 and TRBJ2-7): GAGVSQSPSNKVTEKGKDVELRCDPISGHTALYWYRQSLGQGLEFLIYFQGNSAPDKSGLPSDRFSAERTGGSVSTLTIQRTQQEDSAVYLCASSQSQGQVKGGEQYFGPGTRLTVT.

V usage is TRBV11-2 and J usage is TRBJ2-3; possibly TRBD2 for D (6 bases). The CDR3 contains 13 residues. Germline CDR1 and CDR2: SGHAT and FQNNGV. Trimming shortened V by 5 bases and J by 4 bases, and 10 bases separated the two germline ends. This CDR3 reads CASSGGTSDTQYF. CDR3 nucleotides: TGTGCCAGCAGCGGCGGGACTTCAGATACGCAGTATTTT.

Remarks on this clone: The junction and the germline gene differ at one end; a read error may be behind it. The CDR3 loop is CASSLRLAGATFF. For the CDR3, the DNA is TGTGCCAGCAGCTTGAGACTAGCGGGGGCCACTTTCTTC. The chain uses TRBV7-8 and TRBJ2-7, with TRBD2 identical over 12 bases. Germline CDR1 and CDR2: SGHVS and FQNEAQ. The CDR3 covers 13 residues.

Remarks on this clone: Other DNA sequences in the sample encode the same CDR3. V and J are TRBV4-2 and TRBJ2-1; D ambiguous. The CDR3 length is 14 residues. The V gene's germline CDR1 is LGHNA and CDR2 YNFKEQ. V was trimmed by 1 base and J by 5 bases, leaving 9 bases between them. The CDR3: CASSQVGRNNEQFF. For the CDR3, the DNA is TGTGCCAGCAGCCAAGTAGGCAGAAACAATGAGCAGTTCTTC.

This sequence joins TRBV4-2 and TRBJ1-2; a weak D match, TRBD1 (5 bases). Germline-derived CDR1 and CDR2 are LGHNA and YNFKEQ. Trimming removed 8 bases at V and 4 bases at J, with 23 bases between. This CDR3 comprises 16 residues. The CDR3, as DNA: TGTGCCAGCTCCCCAAGGCCAGGGAGCCTCGGCTATGGCTACACCTTC. This codes for CASSPRPGSLGYGYTF.

The rearrangement uses TRBV7-2 and TRBJ2-3; D not resolved. Germline-derived CDR1 and CDR2 are SGHTA and FQGNSA. V shed 0 bases and J shed 0 bases, with 4 bases lying between them. The CDR3 extends over 14 amino acids. The DNA of the CDR3 is TGTGCCAGCAGCTTAGCGGCTAGCACAGATACGCAGTATTTT. Its translation: CASSLAASTDTQYF. The full variable domain, completed using reference TRBV7-2 and TRBJ2-3, is GAGVSQSPSNKVTEKGKDVELRCDPISGHTALYWYRQSLGQGLEFLIYFQGNSAPDKSGLPSDRFSAERTGGSVSTLTIQRTQQEDSAVYLCASSLAASTDTQYFGPGTRLTVL.

V usage is TRBV7-9 and J usage is TRBJ1-6; unclear D gene. Germline values: CDR1 SEHNR, CDR2 FQNEAQ (reference sequence). Trimming pared 5 bases from V and 9 bases from J, leaving 20 bases between. This CDR3 spans 16 amino acids. DNA for the CDR3: TGTGCCAGCAGCCCACTGGCACCGGGGATGGGTTCACCCCTCCACTTT. Residues: CASSPLAPGMGSPLHF.

The chain uses TRBV5-4 and TRBJ1-3; 9 positions agree with TRBD1. Germline lookup yields CDR1 SGHNT and CDR2 YYREEE (reference sequence). V shed 3 bases and J 0 bases; nucleotides not matched to a gene: 10. The CDR3 is 18 amino acids. CDR3 sequence reads: CASSSGTGRHTSGNTIYF. CDR3 in DNA: TGTGCCAGCAGCTCCGGGACAGGGCGACATACCTCTGGAAACACCATATATTTT.

This chain links TRBV2 with TRBJ2-2, with 7 nucleotides matching TRBD2. After removal of 6 bases from V and 1 base from J, the junction contained 2 bases not matched to a gene. The CDR3 loop spans 14 amino acids. Per the germline V gene, CDR1 is SNHLY and CDR2 is FYNNEI. This CDR3 is CASRVAGNTGELFF. DNA of the CDR3: TGTGCCAGCAGGGTAGCGGGGAACACCGGGGAGCTGTTTTTT.

The chain links TRBV5-8 to TRBJ2-6; TRBD1 matches 9 bases. This CDR3 is 16 amino acids long. Germline CDR1 reads SGHTS; CDR2 reads YDEGEE. V was pared by 2 bases and J by 4 bases, with 4 bases of the junction left unmatched. The CDR3 protein is CASSFYRGLGANVLTF. DNA for the CDR3: TGTGCCAGCAGCTTTTACAGGGGGCTGGGGGCCAACGTCCTGACTTTC.

CDR3 sequence (DNA): TGTGCCAGCGCCGGGACAGATAACTATGGCTACACCTTC. This encodes CASAGTDNYGYTF. V gene TRBV28 combines with J gene TRBJ1-2, with TRBD1 matching 7 bases. V lost 8 bases, J lost 1 base, and 4 bases stayed unmatched. Looked up from germline, CDR1 is MDHEN and CDR2 is SYDVKM. The CDR3 contains 13 residues.

The genes are TRBV5-6 and TRBJ1-2; D is ambiguous. Deletions cut 4 bases from V and 5 bases from J, with 9 bases between. CDR1 is SGHDT, CDR2 YYEEEE, per germline. This CDR3 has 12 residues. The CDR3, as DNA: TGTGCCAGCAGCCCTGGCTCGTATGGCTACACCTTC. It is translated as CASSPGSYGYTF.

The chain employs TRBV28 and TRBJ2-3; the D is unclear. CDR1 MDHEN and CDR2 SYDVKM come from the germline V gene. This CDR3 spans 14 amino acids. V lost 4 bases and J 3 bases, leaving 11 bases between the germline ends. The CDR3 loop is CASSSVGATDTQYF. For the CDR3, the DNA is TGTGCCAGCAGTTCCGTGGGCGCTACAGATACGCAGTATTTT.

A few counts support this clone. The J gene is TRBJ2-3, the V gene TRBV12-2; the tabulated D call, TRBD2, remains unverified against the DNA. TRBV12-2 is listed as a pseudogene. The CDR3 is 13 amino acids. The CDR3 region has the DNA TGTGCAAGTCGCTCGGTTGATTTAGATACGCAGTATTTT. It codes for CASRSVDLDTQYF.